This T cell receptor (beta chain) was sequenced in a study of cytomegalovirus exposure and HLA in healthy donors. Details on this clone: No antigen is known for it.

Primers: 60 Vbeta forward and 13 Jbeta reverse. The table came from immunoSEQ multiplex PCR; TCRdb's copy has only in-frame clones and leaves some out. The repertoire holds 50,000 or so clones, with roughly 70% as singletons. This CDR3 spans 13 amino acids. Germline CDR1 LNHDA, CDR2 SQIVND (reference sequence). V shed 5 bases and J 6 bases; nucleotides not matched to a gene: 4. Points from the study as a whole: The study recorded some 160 TCR beta chains that were cytomegalovirus-associated. As was reported, the HLA-A and HLA-B alleles of most subjects were accurately predicted from TCR beta sequences.

The sample was PBMCs. This sequence joins TRBV19 and TRBJ1-1; 9 nucleotides line up with TRBD1. The receptor's source is a man in his forties or fifties in good health and CMV-seropositive. CDR3 loop: CASSPRQGAEAFF. DNA of the CDR3: TGTGCCAGTAGTCCCCGACAGGGGGCTGAAGCTTTCTTT.